Sequencing of this T cell receptor beta chain was carried out in a study of T cell responses to AZD1222 COVID-19 vaccine. Study-level points and caveats: Seropositivity was recorded at baseline in only 6 or 7 AZD1222 recipients.

Sequencing used immunoSEQ multiplex PCR; TCRdb keeps in-frame clones, though not all of them. The sample records about 120,000 clones, 88% being singletons. This CDR3 comprises 14 residues. Germline V gives CDR1 SGHTA, CDR2 FQGNSA. Trimming shortened V by 2 bases and J by 2 bases, and 10 bases separated the two germline ends. Turning to this clone: Its cognate antigen is unknown.

This receptor was obtained from an adult in good health. The sample was peripheral blood, taken on day 0 of AZD1222 vaccination. This chain links TRBV7-2 with TRBJ2-7; either TRBD1 or TRBD2 may fit D (5 bases each). The CDR3 DNA sequence: TGTGCCAGCAGCTTACCGGGGCCAGCCTACGAGCAGTACTTC. Translation: CASSLPGPAYEQYF.